Below are 10 T cell receptor beta chains sequenced from a single sample in a study of T cell responses to AZD1222 COVID-19 vaccine. The repertoire was sequenced with immunoSEQ multiplex PCR; TCRdb's copy has only in-frame clones and lacks some. The sample holds tens of thousands of clones, approximately 90% seen once. The source was peripheral blood, collected 28 days after the second AZD1222 dose. The receptors come from an adult who received the AZD1222 COVID-19 vaccine.

This clone is a singleton in its sample. This rearrangement joins TRBV29-1 to TRBJ1-1; D may be TRBD1 (6 bases). The CDR3 spans 13 residues. Trimming removed 4 bases from V and 2 bases from J, with 11 bases in between. Germline V CDR1 and CDR2: SQVTM, ANQGSEA. The CDR3: CSVALGANTEAFF. For the CDR3, the DNA is TGCAGCGTTGCCCTGGGGGCTAACACTGAAGCTTTCTTT.

The chain joins TRBV6-5 to TRBJ1-2; 10 bases align to TRBD1. The CDR3 is 14 amino acids. Germline-derived CDR1 and CDR2 are MNHEY and SVGAGI. V lost 7 bases and J lost 4; bases outside the gene matches: 6. The CDR3 DNA follows: TGTGCCAGCATCCGGGACAGGGGATTCTATGGCTACACCTTC. This codes for CASIRDRGFYGYTF.

This clone has more than one count but fewer than ten. The chain couples TRBV30 to TRBJ2-3; the match to TRBD2 covers 8 bases. The CDR3 is 11 residues long. Losses at the gene ends were 6 bases for V and 8 bases for J; bases not matched to a gene: 4. Germline CDR1 GTSNPN, CDR2 SVGIG (reference sequence). The CDR3 DNA follows: TGTGCCTGCTACGGGGGGGCTACGCAGTATTTT. Translating it yields CACYGGATQYF.

The V and J genes are TRBV5-1 and TRBJ2-5, with TRBD1 matching over 7 bases. V lost 4 bases, J lost 1 base, and 4 bases stayed unmatched. Per germline, CDR1 SGHRS and CDR2 YFSETQ. The CDR3 runs to 14 residues. The CDR3 sequence: CASSPGTAQETQYF. In DNA, the CDR3 is TGCGCCAGCAGCCCAGGGACAGCCCAAGAGACCCAGTACTTC.

The chain carries TRBV19 and TRBJ2-1; 7 nucleotides match TRBD2. Trimming cost V 4 bases and J 13 bases; bases outside gene matches: 7. Germline loops: CDR1 LNHDA, CDR2 SQIVND (reference sequence). This CDR3 has 12 amino acids. CDR3 bases: TGTGCCAGTAGTACTCTAGCGGATTACCAGTTCTTC. Its translation is CASSTLADYQFF.

This chain joins TRBV19 and TRBJ1-2; D is unclear. Germline V gives CDR1 LNHDA, CDR2 SQIVND (reference sequence). V lost 3 bases and J 2 bases, leaving 10 bases between the germline ends. This CDR3 is built from 14 residues. The DNA for the CDR3 is TGTGCCAGTAGTATTTCAACCGGGAACTATGGCTACACCTTC. Amino acid sequence: CASSISTGNYGYTF. The full variable domain, completed using reference TRBV19 and TRBJ1-2, is DGGITQSPKYLFRKEGQNVTLSCEQNLNHDAMYWYRQDPGQGLRLIYYSQIVNDFQKGDIAEGYSVSREKKESFPLTVTSAQKNPTAFYLCASSISTGNYGYTFGSGTRLTVV.

Note on this clone: A junction boundary mismatches the germline segment, possibly from a read error. V gene TRBV7-9 combines with J gene TRBJ2-7; 7 bases agree with TRBD1. Germline CDR1 reads SEHNR; CDR2 reads FQNEAQ (reference sequence). This CDR3 region has 17 residues. The CDR3 sequence is CASTPGFWDSDLYGQYF. The CDR3 DNA is TGTGCCAGCACCCCCGGTTTCTGGGACAGCGACTTGTACGGGCAGTACTTC.

The genes are TRBV6-2 or TRBV6-3 and TRBJ2-1; no definite D call. V shed 6 bases and J shed 0 bases, with 12 bases lying between them. The CDR3 loop spans 15 amino acids. Germline loops: CDR1 MNHEY, CDR2 SVGEGT. The CDR3 loop reads CASSPGAYSYNEQFF. The DNA of the CDR3 is TGTGCCAGCAGCCCAGGTGCCTACTCCTACAATGAGCAGTTCTTC.

V gene TRBV19 combines with J gene TRBJ2-7; the match to TRBD1 covers 11 bases. The CDR3 is 14 amino acids. V shed 5 bases, J shed 3 bases, and the junction held 3 bases outside the gene matches. Per the germline V gene, CDR1 is LNHDA and CDR2 is SQIVND (reference sequence). The CDR3 is CASSQDRGHYEQYF. CDR3 nucleotides: TGTGCCAGTAGTCAGGACAGGGGGCACTACGAGCAGTACTTC.

V is TRBV7-9 and J is TRBJ2-5; no clear D gene. Germline V gives CDR1 SEHNR, CDR2 FQNEAQ (reference sequence). CDR3 length equals 14 residues. Deletions cut 5 bases from V and 4 bases from J, with 14 bases between. CDR3 loop: CASSHRALRETQYF. DNA for the CDR3: TGTGCCAGCAGCCATCGGGCCCTAAGAGAGACCCAGTACTTC.